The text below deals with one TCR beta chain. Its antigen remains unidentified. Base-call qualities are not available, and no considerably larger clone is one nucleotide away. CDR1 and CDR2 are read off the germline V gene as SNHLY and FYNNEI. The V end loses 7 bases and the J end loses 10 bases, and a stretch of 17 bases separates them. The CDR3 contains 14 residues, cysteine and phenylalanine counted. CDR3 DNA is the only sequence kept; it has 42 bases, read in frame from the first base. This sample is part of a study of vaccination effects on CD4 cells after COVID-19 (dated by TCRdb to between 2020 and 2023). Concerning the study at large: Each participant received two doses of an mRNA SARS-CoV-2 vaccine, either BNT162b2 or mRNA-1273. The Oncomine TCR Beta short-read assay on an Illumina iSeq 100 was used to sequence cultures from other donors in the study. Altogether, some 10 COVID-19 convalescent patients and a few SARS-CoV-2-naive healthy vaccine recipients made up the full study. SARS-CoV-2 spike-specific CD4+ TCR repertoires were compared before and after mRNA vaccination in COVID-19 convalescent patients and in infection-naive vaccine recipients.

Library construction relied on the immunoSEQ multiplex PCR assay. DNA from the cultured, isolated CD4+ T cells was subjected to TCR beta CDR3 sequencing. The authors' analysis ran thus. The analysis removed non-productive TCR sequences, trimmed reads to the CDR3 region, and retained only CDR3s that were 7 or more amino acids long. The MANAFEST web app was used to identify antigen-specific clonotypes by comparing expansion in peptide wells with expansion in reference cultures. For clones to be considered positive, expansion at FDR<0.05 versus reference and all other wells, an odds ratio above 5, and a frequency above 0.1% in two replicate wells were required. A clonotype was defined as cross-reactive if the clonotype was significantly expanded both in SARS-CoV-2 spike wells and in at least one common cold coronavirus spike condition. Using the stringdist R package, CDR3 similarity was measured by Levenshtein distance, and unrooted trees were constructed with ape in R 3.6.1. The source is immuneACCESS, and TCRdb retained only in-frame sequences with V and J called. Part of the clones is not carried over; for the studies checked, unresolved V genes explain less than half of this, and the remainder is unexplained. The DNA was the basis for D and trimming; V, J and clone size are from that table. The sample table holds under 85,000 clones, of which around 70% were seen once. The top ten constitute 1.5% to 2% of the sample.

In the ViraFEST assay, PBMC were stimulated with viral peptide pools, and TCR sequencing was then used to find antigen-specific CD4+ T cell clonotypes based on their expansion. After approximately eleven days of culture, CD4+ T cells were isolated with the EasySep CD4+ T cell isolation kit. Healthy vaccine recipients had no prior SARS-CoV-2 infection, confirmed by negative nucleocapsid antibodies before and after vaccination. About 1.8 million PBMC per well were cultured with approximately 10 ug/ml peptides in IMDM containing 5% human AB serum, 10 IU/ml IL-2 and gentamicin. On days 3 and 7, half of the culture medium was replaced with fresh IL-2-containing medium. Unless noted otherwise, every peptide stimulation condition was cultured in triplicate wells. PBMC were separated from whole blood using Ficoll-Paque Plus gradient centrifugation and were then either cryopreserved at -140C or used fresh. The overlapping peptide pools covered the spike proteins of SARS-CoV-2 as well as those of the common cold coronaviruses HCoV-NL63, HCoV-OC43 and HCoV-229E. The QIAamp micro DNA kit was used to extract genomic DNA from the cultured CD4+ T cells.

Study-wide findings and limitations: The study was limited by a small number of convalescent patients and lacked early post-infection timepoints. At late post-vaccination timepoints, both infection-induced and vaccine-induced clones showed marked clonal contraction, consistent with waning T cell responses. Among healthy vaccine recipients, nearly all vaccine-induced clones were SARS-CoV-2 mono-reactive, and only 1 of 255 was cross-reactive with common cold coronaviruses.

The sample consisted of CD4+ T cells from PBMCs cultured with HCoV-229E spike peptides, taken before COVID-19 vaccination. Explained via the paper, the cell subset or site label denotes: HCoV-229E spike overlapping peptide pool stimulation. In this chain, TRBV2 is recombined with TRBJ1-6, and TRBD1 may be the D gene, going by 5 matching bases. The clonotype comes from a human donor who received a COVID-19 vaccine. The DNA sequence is TGTGCCAGCACCATAGGGGTCTGGGGATCACCCCTCCACTTT. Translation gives CASTIGVWGSPLHF.